The 18 T cell receptor beta chains listed next were all sequenced from one sample in a study of blood T cell repertoires in COVID-19 (dated by TCRdb to the early 2020s). The library was made by the immunoSEQ multiplex PCR assay. Here the immuneACCESS table is served through TCRdb, limited to in-frame sequences with V and J called. Missing clones are a known gap in these copies; in checked studies unresolved V genes cover under half, and the rest lacks a known reason. For this sample the table gives 150,000 to 200,000 clones, of which around 87% were detected only once. 2% to 3% of the sample is held by the ten biggest clonotypes. Material: peripheral blood. Source of these receptors: a man between 35 and 55 years old with active or convalescent COVID-19.

This sequence joins TRBV4-3 and TRBJ2-2, with 10 bases aligning to TRBD1. The CDR3 is 19 residues long. J lost 0 bases, V lost 3 bases, and 10 bases had no gene match. The germline CDR1 and CDR2 sequences are LGHNA and YSLEER. CDR3 in DNA: TGCGCCAGCAGCCAGGCGGGACAGGGGACCGCCTCGAACACCGGGGAGCTGTTTTTT. This gives the protein CASSQAGQGTASNTGELFF.

This sequence joins TRBV18 and TRBJ2-7; the match to TRBD1 covers 12 bases. V lost 3 bases, J lost 7 bases, and 4 bases stayed unmatched. The CDR3 sequence is 14 residues long. Germline V gene data show CDR1 as KGHSH and CDR2 as LQKENI. DNA for the CDR3: TGTGCCAGCTCACCGGGACAGGGGGCGCGTGAGCAGTACTTC. This sequence encodes CASSPGQGAREQYF.

The gene calls are TRBV6-5 and TRBJ2-3, with a tentative D call TRBD1 (5 bases). The CDR3 length is 13 residues. V lost 6 bases, J lost 3 bases, and 10 bases lay in between. Germline V lookup: CDR1 MNHEY, CDR2 SVGAGI. The CDR3 nucleotides are TGTGCCAGCAGCTATACAGGAACAGATACGCAGTATTTT. Protein sequence: CASSYTGTDTQYF.

In this sample, this clone turned up once. The chain links TRBV5-1 to TRBJ2-5; tentatively, D is TRBD1 (5 bases). The V end was cut by 7 bases, the J end by 5 bases, with 18 bases between. Germline assignment: CDR1 SGHRS and CDR2 YFSETQ. The CDR3 consists of 14 residues. This CDR3 reads CASSAGKETETQYF. The CDR3 coding sequence is TGCGCCAGCTCGGCAGGGAAAGAGACGGAGACCCAGTACTTC. Combining the CDR3 with reference TRBV5-1 and TRBJ2-5 gives the whole variable domain KAGVTQTPRYLIKTRGQQVTLSCSPISGHRSVSWYQQTPGQGLQFLFEYFSETQRNKGNFPGRFSGRQFSNSRSEMNVSTLELGDSALYLCASSAGKETETQYFGPGTRLLVL.

The rearrangement joins TRBV11-1 to TRBJ2-4; tentatively, D is TRBD2 (5 bases). Germline V lookup: CDR1 SGHAT, CDR2 FQDESV (reference sequence). The germline V and J ends were trimmed by 8 bases and 1 base, with 9 bases remaining between them. The length of the CDR3 is 13 residues. For the CDR3, the DNA is TGTGCCAGCCCCTGGACTGCCAAAAACATTCAGTACTTC. This encodes CASPWTAKNIQYF.

This chain joins TRBV9 and TRBJ1-5, with D unresolved. V was clipped by 0 bases and J by 6 bases, with 13 bases between them. From germline, CDR1 is SGDLS and CDR2 YYNGEE. The CDR3 is 15 residues long. In nucleotides, the CDR3 is TGTGCCAGCAGCGTAGAAGGAGGCCCGAGTCAGCCCCAGCATTTT. Protein: CASSVEGGPSQPQHF.

The rearrangement uses TRBV7-8 and TRBJ1-2; no clear D gene. The germline gives CDR1 SGHVS, CDR2 FQNEAQ. The V end lost 6 bases, the J end lost 4 bases, and 12 bases lay between the germline ends. The CDR3 is 13 amino acids. The CDR3 here is CASRPEGFYGYTF. The DNA for the CDR3 is TGTGCCAGCAGACCGGAGGGATTCTATGGCTACACCTTC.

The chain is built from TRBV7-2 and TRBJ1-2; D unresolved. The CDR3 has 14 amino acids. Trimming shortened V by 6 bases and J by 0 bases, and 11 bases separated the two germline ends. Germline V gives CDR1 SGHTA, CDR2 FQGNSA. The CDR3 DNA reads as TGTGCCAGCAGTCATATTGGAGCTAACTATGGCTACACCTTC. Its protein product is CASSHIGANYGYTF.

The rearrangement joins TRBV30 to TRBJ1-5; tentatively, D is TRBD1 (5 bases). The CDR3 has 14 amino acids. Trimming stripped 0 bases from V and 6 bases from J, with 12 bases between. Germline CDR1 and CDR2: GTSNPN and SVGIG (reference sequence). The CDR3 region is CAWSVLQGGQPQHF. CDR3 sequence (DNA): TGTGCCTGGAGTGTACTCCAGGGAGGTCAGCCCCAGCATTTT.

The chain has TRBV6-5 and TRBJ2-7; TRBD2 aligns across 11 bases. Trimming took 6 bases from V and 3 from J; bases not matched to a gene: 4. The CDR3 is 14 amino acids. Germline CDR1 MNHEY, CDR2 SVGAGI. CDR3 amino acids: CASSKGLAGYEQYF. DNA of the CDR3: TGTGCCAGCAGCAAAGGACTAGCGGGCTACGAGCAGTACTTC.

The chain links TRBV4-3 to TRBJ1-3, with D maybe TRBD1 (5 bases). Germline CDR1 LGHNA, CDR2 YSLEER. The germline V and J ends were trimmed by 0 bases and 2 bases, with 11 bases remaining between them. The CDR3 length is 16 residues. The CDR3 DNA is TGCGCCAGCAGCCAAGACAAGGGGTGGACTGGAAACACCATATATTTT. This translates into CASSQDKGWTGNTIYF.

The genes are TRBV5-6 and TRBJ2-1; D unresolved. V lost 0 bases and J 10 bases, leaving 11 bases between the germline ends. The CDR3 loop spans 13 amino acids. Germline-derived CDR1 and CDR2 are SGHDT and YYEEEE. DNA for the CDR3: TGTGCCAGCAGCTTGGGACTGGTAGTAGAGCAGTTCTTC. Translated: CASSLGLVVEQFF.

The chain couples TRBV16 to TRBJ1-6, with 8 bases lining up with TRBD1. Germline assignment: CDR1 KGHSY and CDR2 FQNENV. The CDR3 runs to 15 residues. The V gene end was trimmed by 0 bases and the J gene end by 7 bases; junction bases not matched to a gene: 2. Here the CDR3 DNA reads TGTGCCAGCAGCCAATCGGACAGGGTGAATTCACCCCTCCACTTT. It codes for CASSQSDRVNSPLHF.

The chain combines TRBV6-5 with TRBJ2-1; 12 bases align to TRBD1. The ends lost 7 bases at V and 9 bases at J; junction bases unmatched: 10. The CDR3 runs to 15 residues. CDR1 is MNHEY, CDR2 SVGAGI, per germline. The CDR3 DNA reads as TGTGCCAGCACCCCGGGACAGGGGGCATTGGGTGAGCAGTTCTTC. It yields the protein CASTPGQGALGEQFF.

The V gene is TRBV7-8, the J gene TRBJ1-1, with 7 bases aligning to TRBD1. The length of the CDR3 is 14 residues. V shed 4 bases and J 5 bases; nucleotides not matched to a gene: 7. The V gene's germline CDR1 is SGHVS and CDR2 FQNEAQ. CDR3 DNA sequence: TGTGCCAGCAGCTCGAACCCAGGGGGGACTGAAGCTTTCTTT. Translation gives CASSSNPGGTEAFF.

The genes are TRBV6-2 or TRBV6-3 and TRBJ1-5; D unclear. The CDR3 covers 15 residues. In germline, CDR1 is MNHEY, CDR2 SVGEGT. Trimming cost V 2 bases and J 3 bases, with 11 bases left between them. The CDR3 nucleotides are TGTGCCAGCAGTTACACGGGGTTAGACAATCAGCCCCAGCATTTT. It encodes CASSYTGLDNQPQHF.

V is TRBV10-2 and J is TRBJ1-1, with 7 bases matching TRBD1. Unmatched junction bases numbered 6, after V lost 7 bases and J lost 7 bases. The CDR3 covers 12 residues. Per the germline V gene, CDR1 is WSHSY and CDR2 is SAAADI. CDR3 bases: TGCGCCAGCAACTTCGGACAGGATGAAGCTTTCTTT. As protein: CASNFGQDEAFF.

The chain joins TRBV4-3 to TRBJ1-4; maybe TRBD1 (6 bases). The CDR3 consists of 17 residues. The germline V gene encodes CDR1 LGHNA and CDR2 YSLEER. The V end was cut by 0 bases, the J end by 4 bases, with 15 bases between. The CDR3 nucleotides read TGCGCCAGCAGCCAAGAAACGGCCACAGGGAATAATGAAAAACTGTTTTTT. Amino acids: CASSQETATGNNEKLFF.